This TCR beta chain derives from a study of blood T cell repertoires in COVID-19. Across the study: The United States, Italy and Spain provided the acute and convalescent COVID-19 samples.

The CDR3 consists of 11 residues. The germline V and J ends were trimmed by 1 base and 8 bases, with 5 bases remaining between them. Germline loops: CDR1 SGHVS, CDR2 FNYEAQ. Repertoires were generated with immunoSEQ multiplex PCR, while TCRdb's copy carries only in-frame clones and drops some. The sample holds fewer than 200,000 clones; less than 90% are singletons and the top ten take approximately 4%. The sample comprised PBMCs or T cells enriched from blood (not recorded which). This chain joins TRBV7-6 and TRBJ1-2, with unresolved D. The receptor comes from a woman in her 50s who had recovered from COVID-19. CDR3 in DNA: TGTGCCAGCAGCTTAGGACAAGGCTACACCTTC. Its translation: CASSLGQGYTF.